This TCR beta chain was retrieved from a study of blood T cell repertoires in COVID-19. For the study at large: Samples came from the United States, Italy and Spain, spanning acute and convalescent COVID-19. The analysed material was cDNA or gDNA that came from T cells, B-cell-depleted T cells, or PBMCs.

Germline V CDR1 and CDR2: SEHNR, FQNEAQ (reference sequence). This CDR3 region has 17 residues. V dropped 1 base and J dropped 4 bases, with 17 bases sitting between them. In the original workflow: Reference gene primer amplification gave nucleated cell count estimates. Sequencing was performed with immunoSEQ multiplex PCR; in TCRdb, only in-frame clones are kept and a portion is missing. That table gives V, J and clone size, and the DNA gave D and trimming. The table records 180,000 or so clones, approximately 81% of them present only once. Enrolled during active infection, Seattle patients were then followed longitudinally.

This clonotype was obtained from a woman in her seventies with COVID-19, enrolled during active disease. Specimen: peripheral blood. The chain recombines TRBV7-9 with TRBJ2-1, with D unresolved. This CDR3 reads CASSLEVSYQSYNEQFF. DNA for the CDR3: TGTGCCAGCAGCTTAGAAGTAAGTTATCAGTCGTACAATGAGCAGTTCTTC.